Described below is a single T cell receptor (beta chain) sequence and its context. Its target antigen remains unknown. Per-base qualities were not stored, and no clone one base away is much larger. The CDR3 spans 13 residues, from the cysteine through the phenylalanine. The read is trimmed to its CDR3 DNA, 39 bases read in frame from base 1. From V the trimming removes 6 bases and from J it removes 5 bases, while the gene matches leave 6 bases of the junction unaccounted for. CDR1 and CDR2 (MRHNA, SNTAGT) derive from the germline V gene. The sample comes from a study of T cell responses to AZD1222 COVID-19 vaccine (dated by TCRdb to about 2021). Looking at the study overall: Because spike-specific TCR depth and breadth did not differ between the two schedules, AZD1222 recipients who got a second dose at roughly 4 weeks were pooled with those who got a second dose at roughly 12 weeks. TCR sequencing was performed for approximately 240 trial participants, of whom 200 to 220 were given two doses of AZD1222 and around 26 were given two doses of MenACWY control vaccine. Trial participants were enrolled by age into 18-55, 56-69 and 70-plus year subgroups, with about 150, 28 and 57 TCR-sequenced participants respectively.

What the time point label conveys for this sample: baseline before first vaccination. The vaccinee samples were drawn from two UK trials, COV001 and COV002, one of which was a single-blind randomized controlled phase 2/3 trial testing AZD1222 (ChAdOx1 nCoV-19) in healthy adults. Trial participant PBMC samples were collected at day 0 and day 28 after the second dose for TCRbeta chain sequencing. The CDR3 regions of human TCRbeta chains were subjected to immunosequencing. The study's own analysis went as follows. TCRs in the repertoires were matched against a reference library of SARS-CoV-2-specific TCRs that had been generated with the MIRA antigen-specificity platform. Breadth meant the fraction of unique TCRs that were SARS-CoV-2-associated, whereas depth meant the fraction of total T cells that were SARS-CoV-2-associated. Using the MIRA data, each spike-specific TCR was mapped to the spike region that the TCR reacts to and placed in a CD4 or CD8 class. Log10-transformed breadth and depth values were compared by one-way ANOVA with Sidak's multiple comparisons tests. TCRdb holds this immuneACCESS table with in-frame rearrangements only. Some clones are missing; in checked studies, unresolved V genes explain under half, and the rest has no known cause. The DNA was the basis for D and trimming; V, J and clone size are from that table. In all, the sample holds about 160,000 clones, and almost 90% of those were seen once. The ten largest clonotypes hold around 5.5% of the sample.

Overall results and qualifications from the work: Reportedly, almost half of the unique spike-specific TCRs recognized epitopes lying outside the regions that are mutated in the B.1.351 and B.1.1.7 variants. Only a handful of AZD1222 recipients were SARS-CoV-2 seropositive at baseline, limiting conclusions about previously exposed vaccinees. The 56-69-year group was small, and its depth increase did not reach significance, likely because of low power. Participants were mostly white British and included more females than males, and it was suggested by the authors that clonal diversity may have been underestimated. Vaccine-associated CD4 TCRs spanned the whole spike protein, with dominant responses in regions 160-218 and 743-854. Because no day 14 peak-response samples were available, the repertoires could be characterized only after the peak T cell response. A significant rise in spike-specific TCR breadth and depth was observed after two AZD1222 doses relative to day 0 and relative to MenACWY recipients.

The starting material was peripheral blood, obtained on day 0 of AZD1222 vaccination. The sequence derives from an adult in good health. The chain is encoded by TRBV6-4 joined to TRBJ1-1, with 7 bases in between that match TRBD1. The CDR3 amino acid sequence is: CASSKTGRTEAFF. The DNA sequence is TGTGCCAGCAGCAAGACAGGGAGAACTGAAGCTTTCTTT.